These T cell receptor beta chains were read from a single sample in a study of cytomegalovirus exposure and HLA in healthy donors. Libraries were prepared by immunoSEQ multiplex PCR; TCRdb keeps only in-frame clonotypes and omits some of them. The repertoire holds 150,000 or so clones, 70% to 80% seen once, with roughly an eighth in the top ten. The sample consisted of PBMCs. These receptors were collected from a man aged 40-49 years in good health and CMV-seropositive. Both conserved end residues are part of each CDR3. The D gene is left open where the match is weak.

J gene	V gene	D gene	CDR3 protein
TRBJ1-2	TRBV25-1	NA	CASSEEGLAANYGYTF
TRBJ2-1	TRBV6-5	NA	CASSYSRDSWANEQFF
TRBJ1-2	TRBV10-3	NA	CAISEAQTGRSNYGYTF
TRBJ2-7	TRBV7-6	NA	CASSLGAGQPPYEQYF
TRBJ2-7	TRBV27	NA	CASSLSPRGEQYF
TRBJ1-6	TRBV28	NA	CASLETNNSPLHF
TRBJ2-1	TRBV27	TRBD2	CASSLSGTTPGEQFF
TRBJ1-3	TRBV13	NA	CASSLRTASGNTIYF
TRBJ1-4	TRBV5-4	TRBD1	CASSHRDSNEKLFF
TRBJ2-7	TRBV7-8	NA	CASSLGRLALGALEQYF
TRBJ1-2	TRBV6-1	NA	CASSERESSGYTF
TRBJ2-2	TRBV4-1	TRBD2	CASSQDDRLAATGELFF
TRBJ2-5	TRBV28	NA	CAVGELAEVGPQYF
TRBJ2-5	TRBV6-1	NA	CASSESRRGTQYF
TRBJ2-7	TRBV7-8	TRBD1	CASSSNPGQTYEQYF
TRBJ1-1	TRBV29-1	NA	CSVEDGGASKAFF
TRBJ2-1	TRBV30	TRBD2	CAWTSGSSYNEQFF
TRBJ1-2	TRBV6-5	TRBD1	CASKGAPNYGYTF
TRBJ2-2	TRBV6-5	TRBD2	CASSYSDRGAGELFF
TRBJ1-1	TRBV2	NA	CAPSREHTEAFF
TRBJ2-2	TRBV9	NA	CASSVQPGHNTGELFF
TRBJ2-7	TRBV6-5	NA	CASSFSASSDEQYF
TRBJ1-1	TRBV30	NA	CAWSVEAGQAFF
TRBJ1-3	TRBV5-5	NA	CASSLARISGNTIYF
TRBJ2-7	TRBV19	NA	CASRGGIGYEQYF
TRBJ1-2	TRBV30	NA	CAWDRLHGYTF
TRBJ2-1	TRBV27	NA	CASSLRQGSLNEQFF
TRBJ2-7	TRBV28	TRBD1	CASGGQEANNEQYF
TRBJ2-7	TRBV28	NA	CASRTSRGEQYF
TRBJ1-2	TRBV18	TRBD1	CASSRTGTYVYSNYGYTF
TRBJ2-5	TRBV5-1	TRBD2	CASTSGLAGETQYF
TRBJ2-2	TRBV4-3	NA	CASSQEGYTPPGELFF
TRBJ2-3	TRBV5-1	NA	CASSLGPQLGSTDTQYF
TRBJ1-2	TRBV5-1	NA	CASSLDRDIYGYTF
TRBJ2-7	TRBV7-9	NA	CASSLGPRNYEQYF
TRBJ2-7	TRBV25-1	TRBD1	CASSATTGYYEQYF
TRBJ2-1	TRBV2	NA	CASSEANRVISDEQFF
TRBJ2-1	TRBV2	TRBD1	CASSEGLWTGATYNEQFF
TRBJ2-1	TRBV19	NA	CASSRAKEQFF
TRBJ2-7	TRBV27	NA	CASSLTRISYEQYF
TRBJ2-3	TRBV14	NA	CASKDKTSTDTQYF
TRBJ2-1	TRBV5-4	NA	CASEGFNNEQFF
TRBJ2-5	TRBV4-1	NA	CASSQWRRETQYF
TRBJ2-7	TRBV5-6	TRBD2	CASSSESGTSYYEQYF
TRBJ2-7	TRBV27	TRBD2	CASSLRAGASYEQYF
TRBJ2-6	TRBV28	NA	CASSPITESGANGLTF
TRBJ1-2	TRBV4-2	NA	CASSQEPTSFGERYGYTF
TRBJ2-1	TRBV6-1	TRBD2	CASIARERGNEQFF
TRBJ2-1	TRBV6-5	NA	CASSQDTGYNEQFF